This TCR beta chain was sequenced during a study of blood T cell repertoires in COVID-19. Across the whole study: Italy, Spain and the United States were the sources of the convalescent and acute COVID-19 samples.

The CDR3 extends over 13 amino acids. Trimming shortened V by 4 bases and J by 5 bases, and 12 bases separated the two germline ends. CDR1 is SGDLS, CDR2 YYNGEE, per germline. Authors' methods: Nucleated cell counts were estimated from reference gene primer amplification. The protocol was immunoSEQ multiplex PCR, while the TCRdb copy is restricted to in-frame clones and leaves out a portion. V and J calls and clone size are given by that table; D and trimming were obtained from the DNA. The sample carries about 400,000 clones, about 88% recorded once. Sequencing used peripheral blood. This sequence was found in a human donor in a cohort sampled during active COVID-19. The chain combines TRBV9 with TRBJ1-1; D is unresolved. The CDR3 is CASSTQEETEAFF. The DNA for the CDR3 is TGTGCCAGCAGCACCCAAGAAGAGACTGAAGCTTTCTTT.